Reported below is one T cell receptor beta chain. Time point reported: pre-treatment baseline. Apart from a couple of fast progressors, RECIST 1.1 response was judged 12 weeks post-infusion. The junction had 3 bases not matched to a gene; V was cut back by 8 bases and J by 2 bases. This CDR3 has 14 amino acids. Germline V gene lookup returns CDR1 MNHNS and CDR2 SASEGT. The assay was immunoSEQ multiplex PCR, and TCRdb's table has in-frame clones only and misses some. The sample has thousands of clones, approximately 86% seen once. This entry comes from a study of blood T cell dynamics during melanoma immunotherapy. As for the study in general: Patients with metastatic melanoma got pembrolizumab or nivolumab-ipilimumab as first-line care.

This TCR derives from a human donor with melanoma. The chain has TRBV6-1 and TRBJ2-3, with 11 nucleotides matching TRBD2. The sample consisted of blood, taken from a patient treated with checkpoint blockade. The DNA for the CDR3 is TGTGCCAGCGGGGGACTAGCGGTCACAGATACGCAGTATTTT. Its translation: CASGGLAVTDTQYF.